Below are 10 T cell receptor beta chains sequenced from a single sample in a study of shared clonotypes between healthy human individuals. The table came from immunoSEQ multiplex PCR; TCRdb's copy has only in-frame clones and leaves some out. Here the sample spans hundreds of thousands of clones, around 81% being singletons. Material for sequencing was PBMCs. Source of these receptors: a woman aged 40-49 years in good health. Some clones in this sample may be carry-over from other donors' samples.

V is TRBV5-4 and J is TRBJ2-3, with 10 nucleotides matching TRBD2. The CDR3 length is 15 residues. CDR1 is SGHNT and CDR2 is YYREEE in the germline V gene (reference sequence). V was clipped by 0 bases and J by 6 bases; unmatched bases: 4. CDR3 sequence reads: CASSLELAGVDTQYF. The CDR3 region has the DNA TGTGCCAGCAGCTTGGAGCTAGCGGGAGTGGATACGCAGTATTTT.

This chain joins TRBV11-3 and TRBJ2-5; a possible D gene is TRBD1 (5 bases). CDR1 and CDR2 (germline): SGHNT, YENEEA. Trimming shortened V by 0 bases and J by 5 bases, and 10 bases separated the two germline ends. The CDR3 length is 14 residues. This CDR3 reads CASSLDLQAETQYF. The CDR3 bases are TGTGCCAGCAGCTTAGATTTACAGGCGGAGACCCAGTACTTC. Looking up the rest from reference TRBV11-3 and TRBJ2-5 gives the full variable domain: EAGVVQSPRYKIIEKKQPVAFWCNPISGHNTLYWYLQNLGQGPELLIRYENEEAVDDSQLPKDRFSAERLKGVDSTLKIQPAELGDSAVYLCASSLDLQAETQYFGPGTRLLVL.

The chain carries TRBV20-1 and TRBJ2-5; D not resolved. Germline values: CDR1 DFQATT, CDR2 SNEGSKA (reference sequence). CDR3 length equals 11 residues. V was shortened by 3 bases and J by 5 bases, with 7 bases between the two germline ends. CDR3 amino acids: CSASPTETQYF. The CDR3 nucleotides read TGCAGTGCTAGCCCGACTGAGACCCAGTACTTC.

A few counts support this clone. This chain joins TRBV7-5 and TRBJ2-1; no check of the table's D call, TRBD2, against the DNA was made. TRBV7-5 is shown as a pseudogene. This CDR3 region has 18 residues. The CDR3 DNA sequence: TGTGCCAGAAGCTTTGGACTAGCGGCCAAACACTCCTACAATGAGCAGTTCTTC. This translates into CARSFGLAAKHSYNEQFF.

The chain carries TRBV5-4 and TRBJ2-2, with TRBD1 as a possible D gene (5 bases). The CDR3 contains 15 residues. Germline lookup yields CDR1 SGHNT and CDR2 YYREEE (reference sequence). V shed 0 bases and J shed 5 bases, with 11 bases lying between them. The CDR3 region is CASSLVQGMTGELFF. The CDR3 coding sequence is TGTGCCAGCAGCTTGGTCCAGGGAATGACCGGGGAGCTGTTTTTT.

The chain couples TRBV18 to TRBJ2-5; D remains unclear. This CDR3 has 12 amino acids. The germline V gene encodes CDR1 KGHSH and CDR2 LQKENI. V was clipped by 3 bases and J by 3 bases, with 5 bases between them. The CDR3 spells CASSPSEETQYF. Here the CDR3 DNA reads TGTGCCAGCTCACCTTCGGAAGAGACCCAGTACTTC.

This clone was counted a few times. V is TRBV5-1 and J is TRBJ2-2, with a possible D match to TRBD1 (6 bases). V lost 5 bases, J lost 7 bases, and 12 bases lay in between. The length of the CDR3 is 13 residues. Germline V gene data show CDR1 as SGHRS and CDR2 as YFSETQ. The CDR3 is CASRLQGVGELFF. DNA of the CDR3: TGCGCCAGCAGATTACAGGGCGTCGGGGAGCTGTTTTTT.

The chain is built from TRBV2 and TRBJ2-1, with D possibly matching TRBD1 (7 bases). CDR3 length equals 14 residues. The V end was cut by 3 bases, the J end by 6 bases, with 12 bases between. Germline V lookup: CDR1 SNHLY, CDR2 FYNNEI. In DNA form, the CDR3 reads TGTGCCAGCAGTGATCCAGGGGGGTTCAATGAGCAGTTCTTC. Translation gives CASSDPGGFNEQFF.

The J gene is TRBJ2-7, the V gene TRBV6-1; D possibly corresponds to TRBD1 (6 bases). CDR1 is MNHNS and CDR2 is SASEGT in the germline V gene. The CDR3 has 13 amino acids. Trimming shortened V by 6 bases and J by 3 bases, and 12 bases separated the two germline ends. CDR3 DNA sequence: TGTGCCAGCAGCCTAGGGACAAACTACGAGCAGTACTTC. Protein: CASSLGTNYEQYF.

The CDR3 region is CASSESQAADTQYF. For the CDR3, the DNA is TGCGCCAGCAGTGAGTCACAGGCGGCAGATACGCAGTATTTT. The chain has TRBV10-2 and TRBJ2-3; D is perhaps TRBD1 (5 bases). CDR1 and CDR2 from the germline V gene are WSHSY and SAAADI. Trimming cost V 0 bases and J 4 bases, with 8 bases left between them. CDR3 length equals 14 residues.